One T cell receptor beta chain is described in this entry. It lacks a known antigen. No much larger clone is present one base from it, and per-base qualities are unavailable. The sample belongs to a study of shared clonotypes between healthy human individuals (TCRdb year 2020). In terms of the full investigation: The cohort comprised a couple of women and a few men aged 18 to 49 years. Leukapheresis yielded between about 0.94 and 8.9 billion PBMCs per donor. To estimate repertoire size and how much clonotypes are shared between individuals, the study performed deep sequencing of blood TCR repertoires from roughly five healthy adults. Per donor, three plates each were used for CD4 naive and CD4 memory, two for CD8 naive, and one for CD8 memory. To increase sequencing depth and limit assay-specific biases, different laboratories used diverse techniques to prepare libraries and sequence TCR repertoires. What the research found in general, with its limitations: About 5% of naive CD4, more than 3% of naive CD8, 2.3% of memory CD4, and around 0.4% of memory CD8 clonotypes were shared across a few donors. Only blood was sampled, and tissue TCR repertoires likely differ from those in blood. Because the study included a small number of donors, the genetic and exposure-history diversity represented was limited. Pairwise subsampling led to the expectation that sequencing depth would affect the degree of clonotype sharing among donors. Naive subsets generally had larger estimated clonotype richness than memory subsets did. Rarefaction of sorted-subset datasets indicated incomplete sequencing despite the large sequencing depth. Compared with non-shared clonotypes, clonotypes shared by all four sorted-subset donors had higher generation probabilities.

Using the deep immunoSEQ assay, multiplex PCR amplified TCR CDR3 regions from genomic DNA. Genomic DNA extracted from each cell subset was distributed evenly over all wells of several immunoSEQ 96-well plates, and each plate served as one replicate. For sorted subsets, about 200 ng genomic DNA, equal to some 30,000 T cell genomes, was loaded into each replicate PCR. Purified libraries were quantified with a Qubit 3.0 fluorometer, sized on a Bioanalyzer 2100, and re-quantified with the KAPA Library Quantification kit. Each immunoSEQ 96-well plate was sequenced on its own single-read 150-cycle Illumina NextSeq 550 flow cell. From the authors' description of their analysis: The immunoSEQ output contained only junctional sequences without quality scores, so filtering could not match that applied to full-length reads. Sequences were annotated with PyIR, a Python wrapper for IgBLAST v1.9, using IMGT germline references to assign V/J genes and CDR3. Any read was removed if the V/J assignment was weak (E-value above 1e-6), the CDR3 was missing, or the read contained stop codons, out-of-frame junctions, or ambiguous translated residues. A V3J clonotype was defined by an identical inferred V gene, J gene, and CDR3 amino acid sequence. To compute the percentage overlap between repertoires, the number of shared unique clonotypes was divided by the size of the smaller repertoire. Three approaches were used to assess repertoire richness: RTK rarefaction, the Chao1 estimator, and Recon v2.1 estimates of unobserved clonotypes. OLGA was used to compute generation probabilities for all TCRbeta clonotypes that the gDNA method yielded from a handful of donors. TCRdb obtained this table from immuneACCESS and retained in-frame rearrangements with V and J assigned. These tables miss some clones; where compared with another copy, unresolved V genes account for less than half of the shortfall, and the remainder is unexplained. D and trimming were read from the DNA, whereas the V and J calls and clone size are those reported in that table. For this sample there are more than 2 million clones; less than 95% appear just once. The ten largest clones capture about 1.1% of the sample.

The germline V gene (reference sequence) gives CDR1 as SGHKS and CDR2 as YYEKEE. Germline trimming: 4 bases from V, 3 bases from J; junction bases outside gene matches: 7. Counted from cysteine to phenylalanine, this CDR3 has 14 amino acids. Only the CDR3 portion is preserved as DNA: 42 bases, with reading frame beginning at the first base. CD8 naive samples were CD45RO-negative cells positively selected for CCR7, giving a CD45RA+CCR7+ population that excluded TemRA cells. Donors were healthy HIV-negative adults with no recently reported acute infections or vaccinations. Only Caucasian adults living in Nashville, Tennessee, USA were represented among the donors. Blood was collected by leukapheresis, and PBMCs were isolated by Ficoll-Histopaque density gradient centrifugation and then cryopreserved in liquid nitrogen vapor phase. Purity and quantity of every magnetically sorted T cell population were checked by analytical flow cytometry. Each sorted fraction had its genomic DNA isolated and then quantified by UV absorbance on a Nanodrop 2000c.

Sequenced sample: naive CD8+ T cells sorted from blood. The cell subset or site label corresponds to: CD45RA+CCR7+. The sequence joins TRBV5-5 to TRBJ2-7; 7 middle bases align to TRBD2. This sequence was found in a man aged 18 to 29 in good health. This receptor carries the CDR3 CASSRAGEGYEQYF. DNA sequence: TGTGCCAGCAGCCGGGCGGGGGAAGGCTACGAGCAGTACTTC. Full variable domain (CDR3 extended with the reference TRBV5-5 and TRBJ2-7 proteins): DAGVTQSPTHLIKTRGQQVTLRCSPISGHKSVSWYQQVLGQGPQFIFQYYEKEERGRGNFPDRFSARQFPNYSSELNVNALLLGDSALYLCASSRAGEGYEQYFGPGTRLTVT.